The 24 T cell receptor beta chains below come from one sample, sequenced in a study of low-dose radiotherapy and immunotherapy resistance in tumors (dated 2022 in TCRdb). The sample's time point label is to be understood as: before trial treatment. Instrument used: Illumina HiSeq 2500. First-strand cDNA was synthesized using Superscript III and a set of TRAV- and TRBV-specific primers, so that both TCRalpha and TCRbeta chains were covered. TCRs were amplified with Phusion for roughly 20 PCR cycles using a constant-region primer together with the adapter attached to the V primers. Using fastp trimming at Q25 and MiXCR clonotype assembly, TCRdb reanalyzed the public sequencing data and kept in-frame beta chains. Here each entry gathers all rows of one CDR3 protein and keeps the most common genes and DNA. Within this sample are tens of thousands of distinct CDR3 sequences, with 15% to 20% of them counted one time only. The ten largest clones capture less than 3% of the sample.

The sample was PBMCs, taken before treatment. These receptor sequences come from a male donor with prostate cancer.

At least ten counts were recorded for this clonotype. The chain is built from TRBV7-2 and TRBJ1-4; D possibly corresponds to TRBD1 (5 bases). This CDR3 is built from 15 residues. From germline, CDR1 is SGHTA and CDR2 FQGNSA. The V and J ends lost 5 bases and 1 base respectively, with 11 bases between them. CDR3 sequence: CASSPPGGTNEKLFF. The CDR3 coding sequence is TGTGCCAGCAGCCCCCCGGGGGGAACTAATGAAAAACTGTTTTTT.

This clonotype was found many times. The chain joins TRBV6-5 to TRBJ2-6; TRBD2 might be the D (6 bases). The germline gives CDR1 MNHEY, CDR2 SVGAGI. V was shortened by 0 bases and J by 2 bases, with 8 bases between the two germline ends. The CDR3 length is 16 residues. CDR3 loop: CASSYSGGAGANVLTF. CDR3 DNA: TGTGCCAGCAGTTACTCGGGCGGGGCTGGGGCCAACGTCCTGACTTTC.

In its sample, this clonotype was seen many times. The rearrangement joins TRBV18 to TRBJ1-1; D is ambiguous. The CDR3 is made up of 15 amino acids. V was pared by 3 bases and J by 2 bases, with 13 bases between. CDR1 is KGHSH, CDR2 LQKENI, per germline. CDR3 nucleotides: TGTGCCAGCTCACCTTCCTTTGGGATCAACACTGAAGCTTTCTTT. This translates into CASSPSFGINTEAFF. Filled out from reference TRBV18 and TRBJ1-1, the complete variable domain reads NAGVMQNPRHLVRRRGQEARLRCSPMKGHSHVYWYRQLPEEGLKFMVYLQKENIIDESGMPKERFSAEFPKEGPSILRIQQVVRGDSAAYFCASSPSFGINTEAFFGQGTRLTVV.

This clonotype showed up many times. V usage is TRBV5-1 and J usage is TRBJ2-1; D is unclear. This CDR3 has 11 residues. V was cut by 4 bases and J by 4 bases, with 3 bases left in between. The germline CDR1 and CDR2 sequences are SGHRS and YFSETQ. CDR3 in amino acids: CASSVYNEQFF. The CDR3 bases are TGCGCCAGCAGCGTTTACAATGAGCAGTTCTTC.

This clonotype has ten or more counts. The chain links TRBV11-2 to TRBJ2-1; D not resolved. CDR3 length equals 13 residues. Trimming cost V 2 bases and J 8 bases, with 10 bases left between them. Germline V lookup: CDR1 SGHAT, CDR2 FQNNGV. The CDR3 DNA reads as TGTGCCAGCAGCTTACCCCCTCTAGATGAGCAGTTCTTC. Its protein is CASSLPPLDEQFF.

This clonotype was detected many times. The chain combines TRBV5-1 with TRBJ2-3; D ambiguous. Trimming left V 4 bases short and J 2 bases short, with 17 bases between. The CDR3 is 16 residues long. Per the germline V gene, CDR1 is SGHRS and CDR2 is YFSETQ. As DNA, the CDR3 is TGCGCCAGCAGCACACGACGAACTCTCAACACAGATACGCAGTATTTT. Its translation: CASSTRRTLNTDTQYF.

There are many counts of this clonotype. The chain couples TRBV20-1 to TRBJ2-6; possibly TRBD1 or TRBD2 for D (5 bases each). Germline V gene lookup returns CDR1 DFQATT and CDR2 SNEGSKA (reference sequence). Trimming stripped 0 bases from V and 0 bases from J, with 9 bases between. The CDR3 contains 16 residues. CDR3 region: CSARDRGGSGANVLTF. The CDR3 coding sequence is TGCAGTGCTAGAGATCGTGGGGGCTCTGGGGCCAACGTCCTGACTTTC.

This clonotype came up many times. This rearrangement joins TRBV4-1 to TRBJ2-3; TRBD2 aligns across 13 bases. V shed 8 bases and J 2 bases; nucleotides not matched to a gene: 10. The CDR3 consists of 17 residues. Germline CDR1 reads MGHRA; CDR2 reads YSYEKL. CDR3 amino acids: CASSGTSGTTHTDTQYF. DNA for the CDR3: TGCGCCAGCTCCGGGACTAGCGGGACCACGCACACAGATACGCAGTATTTT.

This clonotype was detected many times. The chain is built from TRBV19 and TRBJ2-7; D ambiguous. Looked up from germline, CDR1 is LNHDA and CDR2 is SQIVND (reference sequence). The CDR3 has 13 amino acids. Trimming cost V 2 bases and J 4 bases, with 9 bases left between them. The CDR3 nucleotides are TGTGCCAGTAGTATAAGTCAGTTTTACGAGCAGTACTTC. This sequence encodes CASSISQFYEQYF.

This clonotype was picked up many times. The rearrangement joins TRBV18 to TRBJ2-1, with 9 bases matching TRBD2. Trimming cost V 0 bases and J 7 bases; bases outside gene matches: 7. Germline V gene lookup returns CDR1 KGHSH and CDR2 LQKENI. This CDR3 is built from 16 residues. The CDR3 sequence is CASSPPVLAGYNEQFF. The CDR3 DNA is TGTGCCAGCTCACCACCGGTCCTAGCGGGGTATAATGAGCAGTTCTTC.

To note about this clonotype: A far larger clone is off by one base, so a read error is likely. This sequence joins TRBV13 and TRBJ2-5; D may be TRBD1 (6 bases). V gave up 6 bases and J gave up 5 bases, with 13 bases separating them. Germline loops: CDR1 PRHDT, CDR2 FYEKMQ (reference sequence). This CDR3 has 13 residues. CDR3 DNA sequence: TGTGCCAGCAGGATACAGGGTGCGGAGACCCAGTACTTC. Protein sequence: CASRIQGAETQYF.

Worth noting for this clonotype: The likely explanation is a read error, given a far larger clone one base away. This chain joins TRBV5-1 and TRBJ2-1, with 9 bases matching TRBD1. The ends lost 0 bases at V and 10 bases at J; junction bases unmatched: 8. The germline CDR1 and CDR2 sequences are SGHRS and YFSETQ. The CDR3 runs to 15 residues. CDR3 protein: CASSLETGGRYEQFF. CDR3 DNA sequence: TGCGCCAGCAGCTTGGAGACAGGGGGGCGTTACGAGCAGTTCTTC.

This clonotype was detected many times. The rearrangement joins TRBV18 to TRBJ1-2, with D tentatively TRBD1 (5 bases). Germline V CDR1 and CDR2: KGHSH, LQKENI. V lost 5 bases, J lost 6 bases, and 19 bases lay in between. The CDR3 is made up of 15 amino acids. CDR3 sequence reads: CASSEGQAESDGYTF. Written as DNA, the CDR3 is TGTGCCAGCTCAGAGGGGCAGGCGGAATCGGATGGCTACACCTTC.

This clonotype was seen many times. The V call is TRBV7-9, the J call TRBJ2-5; D perhaps matches TRBD2 (5 bases). This CDR3 spans 15 amino acids. V lost 6 bases to trimming and J lost 1 base, with 15 bases between them. From germline, CDR1 is SEHNR and CDR2 FQNEAQ (reference sequence). The CDR3 is CASSSLEEVQETQYF. CDR3 bases: TGTGCCAGCAGTTCACTAGAGGAGGTCCAAGAGACCCAGTACTTC.

This clonotype was counted at least ten times. This chain links TRBV7-2 with TRBJ2-1, with D tentatively TRBD1 (6 bases). V was pared by 0 bases and J by 8 bases, with 14 bases between. This CDR3 contains 15 residues. CDR1 is SGHTA and CDR2 is FQGNSA in the germline V gene. In DNA form, the CDR3 reads TGTGCCAGCAGCTTAGCCAGCAGGGGTATCGATGAGCAGTTCTTC. Its protein is CASSLASRGIDEQFF.

This clonotype was counted ten times or more. This chain joins TRBV7-9 and TRBJ2-5; 9 nucleotides agree with TRBD1. Germline trimming cut 6 bases from V and 4 bases from J; bases unmatched to any gene: 9. This CDR3 is 15 amino acids long. The V gene's germline CDR1 is SEHNR and CDR2 FQNEAQ (reference sequence). CDR3 DNA: TGTGCCAGCAGTATACCCGGGACAGGGAGAGAGACCCAGTACTTC. As protein: CASSIPGTGRETQYF. Full variable domain (missing parts from reference TRBV7-9 and TRBJ2-5): DTGVSQNPRHKITKRGQNVTFRCDPISEHNRLYWYRQTLGQGPEFLTYFQNEAQLEKSRLLSDRFSAERPKGSFSTLEIQRTEQGDSAMYLCASSIPGTGRETQYFGPGTRLLVL.

Ten or more counts support this clonotype. V usage is TRBV5-1 and J usage is TRBJ2-1; 9 bases align to TRBD1. V lost 3 bases, J lost 8 bases, and 6 bases stayed unmatched. CDR3 length: 14 residues. From germline, CDR1 is SGHRS and CDR2 YFSETQ. The CDR3 bases are TGCGCCAGCAGCTACCGGGACAGGGACGATGAGCAGTTCTTC. It encodes CASSYRDRDDEQFF. Looking up the rest from reference TRBV5-1 and TRBJ2-1 gives the full variable domain: KAGVTQTPRYLIKTRGQQVTLSCSPISGHRSVSWYQQTPGQGLQFLFEYFSETQRNKGNFPGRFSGRQFSNSRSEMNVSTLELGDSALYLCASSYRDRDDEQFFGPGTRLTVL.

The V call is TRBV29-1, the J call TRBJ2-1, with D perhaps being TRBD1 or TRBD2 (6 bases each). CDR1 SQVTM and CDR2 ANQGSEA come from the germline V gene. The V end was cut by 6 bases, the J end by 4 bases, with 16 bases between. The CDR3 extends over 14 amino acids. The CDR3 sequence is CSVRRDNGYNEQFF. CDR3 nucleotides: TGCAGCGTACGGAGGGACAATGGGTACAATGAGCAGTTCTTC.

A remark on this clonotype: A read error is likely here: a far larger clone is one base away. The gene calls are TRBV5-3 and TRBJ2-1; D may be TRBD1 or TRBD2 (5 bases each). TRBV5-3 counts as an open reading frame of uncertain function. This CDR3 has 16 residues. Written as DNA, the CDR3 is TGTGCCAGCAGCTTGGAGGCTAGCTGGGGGTACAATGAGCAGTTCTTC. This encodes CASSLEASWGYNEQFF.

This clonotype was seen at least ten times. This chain joins TRBV5-6 and TRBJ1-3; no reliable D call. The CDR3 has 12 amino acids. In germline, CDR1 is SGHDT, CDR2 YYEEEE. V lost 7 bases and J lost 4, with 9 bases in between. Here the CDR3 reads CASGEDGNTIYF. CDR3 sequence (DNA): TGTGCCAGCGGCGAGGACGGAAACACCATATATTTT. The whole variable domain, filled in from reference TRBV5-6 and TRBJ1-3, reads DAGVTQSPTHLIKTRGQQVTLRCSPKSGHDTVSWYQQALGQGPQFIFQYYEEEERQRGNFPDRFSGHQFPNYSSELNVNALLLGDSALYLCASGEDGNTIYFGEGSWLTVV.

V and J are TRBV20-1 and TRBJ1-4; D gene ambiguous. V was cut by 5 bases and J by 0 bases, with 7 bases left in between. The V gene's germline CDR1 is DFQATT and CDR2 SNEGSKA (reference sequence). The CDR3 spans 13 residues. CDR3 residues: CSAGDATNEKLFF. The CDR3 DNA follows: TGCAGTGCTGGGGATGCAACTAATGAAAAACTGTTTTTT.

Ten or more counts support this clonotype. This rearrangement joins TRBV14 to TRBJ2-3; possibly TRBD2 for D (5 bases). Germline V lookup: CDR1 SGHDN, CDR2 FVKESK. This CDR3 spans 15 amino acids. V was shortened by 3 bases and J by 6 bases, with 16 bases between the two germline ends. The CDR3 DNA reads as TGTGCCAGCAGCCACGTAGGGCCCCCGGGGGATACGCAGTATTTT. This translates into CASSHVGPPGDTQYF.

This clonotype was counted ten times or more. The J gene is TRBJ2-5, the V gene TRBV20-1; D remains unclear. The germline V gene encodes CDR1 DFQATT and CDR2 SNEGSKA (reference sequence). The germline V and J ends were trimmed by 6 bases and 3 bases, with 5 bases remaining between them. This CDR3 is built from 10 residues. CDR3 loop: CSARKETQYF. The CDR3 DNA follows: TGCAGTGCCCGAAAAGAGACCCAGTACTTC.

Ten or more counts support this clonotype. V gene TRBV7-9 combines with J gene TRBJ2-7; no firm D call. V was clipped by 1 base and J by 0 bases, with 7 bases between them. This CDR3 comprises 14 residues. The germline V gene has CDR1 SEHNR and CDR2 FQNEAQ (reference sequence). The CDR3 nucleotides are TGTGCCAGCAGCTTAGGGACCGCCTCCTACGAGCAGTACTTC. It specifies CASSLGTASYEQYF.